Following are 22 T cell receptor beta chains from one sample sequenced in a study of CD4+ T cells in melanoma. TCRdb's copy holds only in-frame clones and misses some; the assay was immunoSEQ multiplex PCR. This sample carries roughly 150,000 clones, 92% of them seen once, and the ten largest clones take over 1.5%. The receptor source for this set is a human donor with melanoma.

V is TRBV9 and J is TRBJ1-2, with D possibly being TRBD1 (6 bases). Germline V gene sequence: CDR1 SGDLS, CDR2 YYNGEE. This CDR3 contains 15 residues. The ends were cut back, 4 bases at V and 4 bases at J, with 17 bases in the middle. The CDR3 loop is CASSTQGRDSYGYTF. Here the CDR3 DNA reads TGTGCCAGCAGCACCCAGGGGCGAGACAGCTATGGCTACACCTTC.

The CDR3 DNA is TGTGCCAGCAGCCAAGAGGCTGGGACAAGACGTTATGGCTACACCTTC. Translation gives CASSQEAGTRRYGYTF. V is TRBV14 and J is TRBJ1-2, with D possibly matching TRBD1 (6 bases). The CDR3 covers 16 residues. V lost 0 bases, J lost 5 bases, and 16 bases lay in between. Germline V gene lookup returns CDR1 SGHDN and CDR2 FVKESK.

The J gene is TRBJ1-3, the V gene TRBV5-1; no clear D. The CDR3 has 13 amino acids. Germline CDR1 and CDR2: SGHRS and YFSETQ. The germline V and J ends were trimmed by 0 bases and 4 bases, with 5 bases remaining between them. In nucleotides, the CDR3 is TGCGCCAGCAGCTTGGCGACAGGAAACACCATATATTTT. Protein product: CASSLATGNTIYF. Together with reference TRBV5-1 and TRBJ1-3, the CDR3 gives the full variable domain: KAGVTQTPRYLIKTRGQQVTLSCSPISGHRSVSWYQQTPGQGLQFLFEYFSETQRNKGNFPGRFSGRQFSNSRSEMNVSTLELGDSALYLCASSLATGNTIYFGEGSWLTVV.

The J gene is TRBJ1-6, the V gene TRBV10-2; D remains ambiguous. Trimming took 0 bases from V and 13 from J, leaving 19 bases between them. The CDR3 sequence is 16 residues long. Germline CDR1 and CDR2: WSHSY and SAAADI. CDR3 DNA: TGCGCCAGCAGTGAGTCCTCAAGGGCCATTGGATCCCCCCTCCACTTT. The encoded protein is CASSESSRAIGSPLHF.

This rearrangement joins TRBV11-2 to TRBJ2-7; a weak D match, TRBD1 (5 bases). Germline V gene lookup returns CDR1 SGHAT and CDR2 FQNNGV. V lost 3 bases and J 5 bases, leaving 17 bases between the germline ends. This CDR3 is built from 15 residues. CDR3 bases: TGTGCCAGCAGCTTTTATGGGCAGGGCGGAAACGAGCAGTACTTC. Translated: CASSFYGQGGNEQYF.

This chain joins TRBV18 and TRBJ1-3; no clear D. The CDR3 is 15 amino acids. Germline V gene lookup returns CDR1 KGHSH and CDR2 LQKENI. Trimming cost V 2 bases and J 0 bases, with 8 bases left between them. This chain's CDR3 is CASSPVEASGNTIYF. Written as DNA, the CDR3 is TGTGCCAGCTCACCAGTCGAAGCCTCTGGAAACACCATATATTTT.

The chain links TRBV19 to TRBJ2-7; D is ambiguous. V dropped 5 bases and J dropped 4 bases, with 6 bases sitting between them. CDR1 LNHDA and CDR2 SQIVND come from the germline V gene (reference sequence). The CDR3 contains 11 residues. This CDR3 is CASSDAYEQYF. CDR3 nucleotides: TGTGCCAGTAGTGATGCTTACGAGCAGTACTTC.

The gene calls are TRBV2 and TRBJ2-4, with D unresolved. V was trimmed by 8 bases and J by 4 bases, leaving 15 bases between them. CDR3 length: 14 residues. Looked up from germline, CDR1 is SNHLY and CDR2 is FYNNEI. This CDR3 reads CASATRLGKNIQYF. The CDR3, as DNA: TGTGCCAGCGCCACGCGGTTGGGGAAAAACATTCAGTACTTC.

The V gene is TRBV4-1, the J gene TRBJ2-5; tentatively, D is TRBD2 (5 bases). Trimming removed 0 bases from V and 5 bases from J, with 13 bases in between. Germline CDR1 reads MGHRA; CDR2 reads YSYEKL. This CDR3 spans 15 amino acids. The CDR3 spells CASSQESLAMETQYF. DNA for the CDR3: TGCGCCAGCAGCCAAGAGAGCCTAGCTATGGAGACCCAGTACTTC.

The chain is built from TRBV29-1 and TRBJ2-7; D remains unclear. CDR1 is SQVTM and CDR2 is ANQGSEA in the germline V gene. V lost 7 bases and J lost 7, with 20 bases in between. The CDR3 contains 13 residues. The CDR3 here is CSAFEPTLGEQYF. The CDR3 bases are TGCAGCGCCTTCGAACCTACATTGGGGGAGCAGTACTTC.

The CDR3 sequence is CASSLQGARETQYF. Written as DNA, the CDR3 is TGTGCCAGCAGCCTACAGGGGGCACGAGAGACCCAGTACTTC. The chain carries TRBV2 and TRBJ2-5, with 9 bases aligning to TRBD1. In germline, CDR1 is SNHLY, CDR2 FYNNEI. The length of the CDR3 is 14 residues. Unmatched junction bases numbered 6, after V lost 6 bases and J lost 4 bases.

The V and J genes are TRBV19 and TRBJ1-2; TRBD1 might be the D (5 bases). The germline V gene encodes CDR1 LNHDA and CDR2 SQIVND (reference sequence). Trimming cost V 5 bases and J 4 bases, with 14 bases left between them. The CDR3 runs 14 residues. The CDR3 region is CASSARGLPYGYTF. CDR3 bases: TGTGCCAGTAGTGCGAGGGGTTTGCCCTATGGCTACACCTTC.

This clone was seen just once. V is TRBV6-5 and J is TRBJ2-3, with 7 bases lining up with TRBD2. CDR1 is MNHEY, CDR2 SVGAGI, per germline. The CDR3 runs to 14 residues. V dropped 6 bases and J dropped 3; count of bases not matched to a gene: 6. The CDR3 DNA reads TGTGCCAGCAGGCAGCGGGGAATTACAGATACGCAGTATTTT. Translated: CASRQRGITDTQYF.

CDR3 residues: CSARTGSNTIYF. The DNA of the CDR3 is TGCAGCGCCCGGACAGGGTCGAACACCATATATTTT. The rearrangement uses TRBV29-1 and TRBJ1-3; 8 nucleotides agree with TRBD1. This CDR3 spans 12 amino acids. Germline V lookup: CDR1 SQVTM, CDR2 ANQGSEA. J gave up 7 bases and V 7 bases, and 6 bases lay outside the gene matches.

V and J are TRBV7-8 and TRBJ2-5, with 8 bases lining up with TRBD1. V was pared by 4 bases and J by 4 bases, with 8 bases of the junction left unmatched. The germline gives CDR1 SGHVS, CDR2 FQNEAQ. This CDR3 has 15 residues. The CDR3 spells CASSSTGGLRETQYF. The CDR3 region has the DNA TGTGCCAGCAGCTCTACAGGGGGACTGCGAGAGACCCAGTACTTC.

This sequence joins TRBV9 and TRBJ2-4; D may be TRBD1 (5 bases). The germline V gene has CDR1 SGDLS and CDR2 YYNGEE. V was clipped by 0 bases and J by 2 bases, with 6 bases between them. The CDR3 spans 14 residues. CDR3 DNA sequence: TGTGCCAGCAGCGTAGAGGGGTCCAAAAACATTCAGTACTTC. It yields the protein CASSVEGSKNIQYF.

The rearrangement joins TRBV19 to TRBJ2-5; D is possibly TRBD1 (5 bases). CDR3 size: 14 residues. The germline gives CDR1 LNHDA, CDR2 SQIVND (reference sequence). V shed 7 bases and J shed 3 bases, with 15 bases lying between them. For the CDR3, the DNA is TGTGCCAGTAAAGTGAGCAGGGTTGAAGAGACCCAGTACTTC. This gives the protein CASKVSRVEETQYF.

The genes are TRBV7-8 and TRBJ2-7, with 8 bases fitting TRBD1. The germline V gene encodes CDR1 SGHVS and CDR2 FQNEAQ. The ends lost 4 bases at V and 3 bases at J; junction bases unmatched: 11. This CDR3 has 16 residues. CDR3: CASSSKPGQAFYEQYF. The CDR3 nucleotides are TGTGCCAGCAGCTCAAAACCGGGACAGGCGTTCTACGAGCAGTACTTC.

This clone has only one observation. V gene TRBV4-1 combines with J gene TRBJ1-6; 8 bases map to TRBD1. Germline loops: CDR1 MGHRA, CDR2 YSYEKL. CDR3 length equals 16 residues. V gave up 0 bases and J gave up 8 bases; unmatched junction bases: 6. CDR3 residues: CASSQDSRTGYSPLHF. CDR3 sequence (DNA): TGCGCCAGCAGCCAAGATTCCCGGACAGGGTATTCACCCCTCCACTTT.

V usage is TRBV11-2 and J usage is TRBJ2-3; 13 positions match TRBD2. The CDR3 runs to 17 residues. The junction had 7 bases not matched to a gene; V was cut back by 0 bases and J by 7 bases. The germline gives CDR1 SGHAT, CDR2 FQNNGV. CDR3 region: CASSLDGTSGELHTQYF. Here the CDR3 DNA reads TGTGCCAGCAGCTTAGATGGGACTAGCGGGGAGTTACATACGCAGTATTTT.

V usage is TRBV29-1 and J usage is TRBJ2-1, with D perhaps TRBD2 (5 bases). In germline, CDR1 is SQVTM, CDR2 ANQGSEA. CDR3 size: 13 residues. The V end lost 7 bases, the J end lost 7 bases, and 17 bases lay between the germline ends. CDR3 coding DNA: TGCAGCGGAGCTTCTAGGACGGGGAATGAGCAGTTCTTC. It specifies CSGASRTGNEQFF.

The chain joins TRBV5-5 to TRBJ2-2; 7 bases line up with TRBD2. Unmatched junction bases numbered 1, after V lost 4 bases and J lost 4 bases. The germline V gene encodes CDR1 SGHKS and CDR2 YYEKEE (reference sequence). The CDR3 covers 13 residues. Here the CDR3 DNA reads TGTGCCAGCAGCACGGGGGGCACCGGGGAGCTGTTTTTT. It specifies CASSTGGTGELFF.